The clone carrying this T cell receptor (beta chain) was recorded a few times. The antigen is not known. Constant-segment primers served in 5'RACE that generated TCR alpha and TCR beta cDNA libraries bearing sample barcodes and UMIs. TCRdb analysed the 5' RACE reads with MiXCR anew, one entry per CDR3 protein. The repertoire holds 300,000 to 350,000 distinct CDR3 sequences, with approximately 15% as singletons. CDR1 and CDR2 from the germline V gene are ENHRY and SYGVKD. The V gene lost 7 bases and the J gene lost 8 bases, with 15 bases spanning the gap. The CDR3 is 13 amino acids. The data stem from a study of T-cell memory formation after mild COVID-19. The study, taken as a whole, reports: In pre-infection memory, a portion of responding clones appeared, which suggested that cross-reactive memory joined. Balance between CD4 and CD8 was seen in clones contracting day 15 to 85, and a CD4+ lean was seen in later expanders.

Sequenced material: PBMCs or a T cell subset sorted from them (not recorded which). The receptor was isolated from a man younger than 35 who had mild COVID-19 (a few samples of this study predate the infection). Cell type and time point are not known. The V call is TRBV10-3, the J call TRBJ2-1, with D possibly matching TRBD1 (5 bases). As DNA, the CDR3 is TGTGCCATCACCCCAGACAGATTCGATGAGCAGTTCTTC. This sequence encodes CAITPDRFDEQFF.